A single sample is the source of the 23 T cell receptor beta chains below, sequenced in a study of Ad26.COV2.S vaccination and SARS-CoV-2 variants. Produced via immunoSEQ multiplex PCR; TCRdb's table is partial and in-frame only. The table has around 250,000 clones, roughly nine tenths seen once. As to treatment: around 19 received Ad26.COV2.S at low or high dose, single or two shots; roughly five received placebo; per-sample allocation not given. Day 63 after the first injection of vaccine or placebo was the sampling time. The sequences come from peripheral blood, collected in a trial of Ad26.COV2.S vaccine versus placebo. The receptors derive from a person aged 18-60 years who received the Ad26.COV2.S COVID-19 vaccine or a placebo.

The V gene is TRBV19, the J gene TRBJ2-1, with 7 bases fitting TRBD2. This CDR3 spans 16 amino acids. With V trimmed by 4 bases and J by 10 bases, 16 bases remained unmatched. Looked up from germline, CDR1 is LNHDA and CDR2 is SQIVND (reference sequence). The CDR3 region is CASSNSLAVGEGEQFF. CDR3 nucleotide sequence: TGTGCCAGTAGTAACTCGCTAGCGGTGGGAGAAGGAGAGCAGTTCTTC.

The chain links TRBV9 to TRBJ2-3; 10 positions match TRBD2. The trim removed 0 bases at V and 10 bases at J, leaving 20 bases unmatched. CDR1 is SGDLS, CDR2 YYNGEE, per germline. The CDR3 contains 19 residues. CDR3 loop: CASSVATLEVAGGEMAQYF. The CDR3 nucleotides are TGTGCCAGCAGCGTAGCTACCTTAGAGGTAGCGGGGGGAGAAATGGCGCAGTATTTT.

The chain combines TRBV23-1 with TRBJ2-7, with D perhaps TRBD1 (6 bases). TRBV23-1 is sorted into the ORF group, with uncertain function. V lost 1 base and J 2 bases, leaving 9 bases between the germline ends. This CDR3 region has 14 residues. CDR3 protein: CASSQYPGAYEQYV. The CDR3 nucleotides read TGCGCCAGCAGTCAATATCCAGGGGCCTACGAGCAGTACGTC.

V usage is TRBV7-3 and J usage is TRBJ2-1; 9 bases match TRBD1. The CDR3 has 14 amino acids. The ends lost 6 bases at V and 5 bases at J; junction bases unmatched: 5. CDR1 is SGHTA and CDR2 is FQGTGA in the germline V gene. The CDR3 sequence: CASSSGQGNNEQFF. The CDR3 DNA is TGTGCCAGCAGTTCCGGACAGGGGAACAATGAGCAGTTCTTC.

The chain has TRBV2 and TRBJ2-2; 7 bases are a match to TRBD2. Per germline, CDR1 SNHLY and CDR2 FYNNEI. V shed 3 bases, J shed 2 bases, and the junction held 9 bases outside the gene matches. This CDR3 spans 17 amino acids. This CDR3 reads CASSESLAGVNTGELFF. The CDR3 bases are TGTGCCAGCAGTGAGAGTTTGGCGGGAGTTAACACCGGGGAGCTGTTTTTT.

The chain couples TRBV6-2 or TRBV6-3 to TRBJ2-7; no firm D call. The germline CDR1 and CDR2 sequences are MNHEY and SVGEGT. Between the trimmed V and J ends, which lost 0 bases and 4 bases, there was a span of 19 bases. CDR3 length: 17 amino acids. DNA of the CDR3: TGTGCCAGCAGTTACTCGACCGCCGACCCCCTGGGGTACGAGCAGTACTTC. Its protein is CASSYSTADPLGYEQYF.

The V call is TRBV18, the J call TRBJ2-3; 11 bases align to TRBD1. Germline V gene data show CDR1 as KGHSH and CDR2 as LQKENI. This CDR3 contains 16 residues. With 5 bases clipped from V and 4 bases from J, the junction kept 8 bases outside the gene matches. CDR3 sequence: CASSYGTGQGADTQYF. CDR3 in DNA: TGTGCCAGCTCATACGGAACGGGACAGGGGGCAGATACGCAGTATTTT. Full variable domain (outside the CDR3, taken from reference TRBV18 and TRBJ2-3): NAGVMQNPRHLVRRRGQEARLRCSPMKGHSHVYWYRQLPEEGLKFMVYLQKENIIDESGMPKERFSAEFPKEGPSILRIQQVVRGDSAAYFCASSYGTGQGADTQYFGPGTRLTVL.

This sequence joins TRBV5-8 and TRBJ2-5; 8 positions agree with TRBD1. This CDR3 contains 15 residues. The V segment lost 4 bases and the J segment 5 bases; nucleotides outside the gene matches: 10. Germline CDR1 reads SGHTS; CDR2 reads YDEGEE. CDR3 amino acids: CASSPRQGRPETQYF. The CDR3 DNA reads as TGTGCCAGCAGCCCCCGACAGGGGCGCCCGGAGACCCAGTACTTC.

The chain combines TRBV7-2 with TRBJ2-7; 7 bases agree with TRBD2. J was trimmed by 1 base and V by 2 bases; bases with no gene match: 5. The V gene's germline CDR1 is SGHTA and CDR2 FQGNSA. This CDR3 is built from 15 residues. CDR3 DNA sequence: TGTGCCAGCAGCTTACAGGGAGGGGTGTCCTACGAGCAGTACTTC. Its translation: CASSLQGGVSYEQYF.

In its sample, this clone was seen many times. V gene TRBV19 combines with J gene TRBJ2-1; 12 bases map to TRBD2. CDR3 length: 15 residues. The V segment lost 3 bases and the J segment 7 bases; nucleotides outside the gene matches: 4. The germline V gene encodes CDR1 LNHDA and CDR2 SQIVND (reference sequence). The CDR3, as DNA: TGTGCCAGTAGTATGGGGACTAGCGGGCAAAATGAGCAGTTCTTC. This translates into CASSMGTSGQNEQFF.

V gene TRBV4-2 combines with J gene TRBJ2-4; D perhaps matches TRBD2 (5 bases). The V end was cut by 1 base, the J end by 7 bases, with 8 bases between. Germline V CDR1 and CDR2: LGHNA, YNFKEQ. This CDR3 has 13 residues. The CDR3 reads CASSQATTNIQYF. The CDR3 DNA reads TGTGCCAGCAGCCAAGCGACTACGAACATTCAGTACTTC.

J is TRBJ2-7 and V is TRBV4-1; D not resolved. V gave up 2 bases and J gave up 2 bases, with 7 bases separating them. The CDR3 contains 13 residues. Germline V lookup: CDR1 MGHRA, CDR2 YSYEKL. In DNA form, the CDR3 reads TGCGCCAGCAGCCAATTGAGGACCTACGAGCAGTACTTC. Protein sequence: CASSQLRTYEQYF.

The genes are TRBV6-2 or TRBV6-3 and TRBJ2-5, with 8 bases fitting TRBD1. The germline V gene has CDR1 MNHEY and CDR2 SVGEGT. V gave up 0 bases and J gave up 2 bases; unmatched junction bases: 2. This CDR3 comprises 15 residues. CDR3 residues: CASSYSQGAQETQYF. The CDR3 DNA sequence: TGTGCCAGCAGTTACTCGCAGGGGGCGCAAGAGACCCAGTACTTC.

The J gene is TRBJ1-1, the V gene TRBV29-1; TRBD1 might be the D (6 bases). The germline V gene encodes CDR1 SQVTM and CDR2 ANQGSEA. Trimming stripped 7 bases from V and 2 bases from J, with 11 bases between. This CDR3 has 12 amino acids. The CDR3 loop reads CSARQVNTEAFF. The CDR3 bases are TGCAGCGCCCGACAGGTAAACACTGAAGCTTTCTTT.

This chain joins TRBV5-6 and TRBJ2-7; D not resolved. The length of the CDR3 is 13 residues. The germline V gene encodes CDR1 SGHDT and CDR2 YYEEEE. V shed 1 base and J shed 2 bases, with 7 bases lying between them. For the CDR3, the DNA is TGTGCCAGCAGCTTGTCGGTCACCTACGAGCAGTACTTC. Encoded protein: CASSLSVTYEQYF.

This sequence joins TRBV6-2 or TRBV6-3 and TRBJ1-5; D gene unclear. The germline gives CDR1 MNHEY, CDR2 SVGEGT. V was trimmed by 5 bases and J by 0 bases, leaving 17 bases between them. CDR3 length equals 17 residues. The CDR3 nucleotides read TGTGCCAGCAGTGGAAACCGGGGTGTTTATAGCAATCAGCCCCAGCATTTT. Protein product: CASSGNRGVYSNQPQHF.

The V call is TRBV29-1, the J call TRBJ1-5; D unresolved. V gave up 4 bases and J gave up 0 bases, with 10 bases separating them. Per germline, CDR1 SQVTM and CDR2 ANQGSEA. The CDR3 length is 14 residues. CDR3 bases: TGCAGCGTTGGTCAAGATTATAGCAATCAGCCCCAGCATTTT. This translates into CSVGQDYSNQPQHF.

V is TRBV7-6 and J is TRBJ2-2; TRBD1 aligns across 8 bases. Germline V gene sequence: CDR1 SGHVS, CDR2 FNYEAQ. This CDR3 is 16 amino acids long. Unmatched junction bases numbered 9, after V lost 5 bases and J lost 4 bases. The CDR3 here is CASSLSLTGGTGELFF. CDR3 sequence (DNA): TGTGCCAGCAGCCTTTCACTTACAGGGGGCACCGGGGAGCTGTTTTTT. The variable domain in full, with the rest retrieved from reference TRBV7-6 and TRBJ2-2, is GAGVSQSPRYKVTKRGQDVALRCDPISGHVSLYWYRQALGQGPEFLTYFNYEAQQDKSGLPNDRFSAERPEGSISTLTIQRTEQRDSAMYRCASSLSLTGGTGELFFGEGSRLTVL.

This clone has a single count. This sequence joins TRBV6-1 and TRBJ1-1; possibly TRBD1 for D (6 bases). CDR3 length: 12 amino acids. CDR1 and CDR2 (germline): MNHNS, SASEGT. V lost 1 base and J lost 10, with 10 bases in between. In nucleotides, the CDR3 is TGTGCCAGCAGTGAAGTAGGGGGGCGAGCTTTCTTT. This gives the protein CASSEVGGRAFF.

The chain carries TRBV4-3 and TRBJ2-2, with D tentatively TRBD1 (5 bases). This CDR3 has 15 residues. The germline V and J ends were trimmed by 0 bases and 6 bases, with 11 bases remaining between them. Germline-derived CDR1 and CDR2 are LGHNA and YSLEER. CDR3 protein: CASSQDETVAGELFF. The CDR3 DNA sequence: TGCGCCAGCAGCCAAGATGAGACAGTGGCCGGGGAGCTGTTTTTT.

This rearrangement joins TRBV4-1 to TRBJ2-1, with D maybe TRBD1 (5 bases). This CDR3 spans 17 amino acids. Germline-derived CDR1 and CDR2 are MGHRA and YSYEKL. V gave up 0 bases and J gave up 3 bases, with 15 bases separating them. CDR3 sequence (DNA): TGCGCCAGCAGCCAAGAACCGAGGAACAGGAACTACAATGAGCAGTTCTTC. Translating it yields CASSQEPRNRNYNEQFF.

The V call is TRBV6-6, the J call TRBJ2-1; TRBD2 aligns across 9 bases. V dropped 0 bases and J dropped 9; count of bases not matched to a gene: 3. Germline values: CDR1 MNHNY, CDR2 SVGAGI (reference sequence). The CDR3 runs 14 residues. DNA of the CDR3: TGTGCCAGCAGTTACTCGACAGCGGGAGGTGAGCAGTTCTTC. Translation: CASSYSTAGGEQFF.

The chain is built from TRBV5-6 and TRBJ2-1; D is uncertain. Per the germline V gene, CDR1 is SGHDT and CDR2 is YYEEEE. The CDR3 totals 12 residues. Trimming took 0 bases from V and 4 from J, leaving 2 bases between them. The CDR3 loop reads CASSLVYNEQFF. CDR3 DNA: TGTGCCAGCAGCTTGGTTTACAATGAGCAGTTCTTC.